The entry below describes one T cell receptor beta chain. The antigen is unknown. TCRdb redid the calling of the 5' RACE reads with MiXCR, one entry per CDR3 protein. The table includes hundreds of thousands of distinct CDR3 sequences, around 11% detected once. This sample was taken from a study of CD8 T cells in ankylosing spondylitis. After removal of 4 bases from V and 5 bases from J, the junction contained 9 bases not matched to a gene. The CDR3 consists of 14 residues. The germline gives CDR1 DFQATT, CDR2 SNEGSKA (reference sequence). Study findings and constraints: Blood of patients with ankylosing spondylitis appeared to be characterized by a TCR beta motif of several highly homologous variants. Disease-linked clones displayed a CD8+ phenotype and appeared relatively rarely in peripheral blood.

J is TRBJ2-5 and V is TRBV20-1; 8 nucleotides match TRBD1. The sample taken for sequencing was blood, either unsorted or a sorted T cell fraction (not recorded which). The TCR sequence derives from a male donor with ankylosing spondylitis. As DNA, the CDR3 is TGCAGTGCTACAGGGGGCGCCTTGGGGGAGACCCAGTACTTC. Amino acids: CSATGGALGETQYF.